Listed below are T cell receptor beta chains from one sample, sequenced in a study of PD-1 blockade in classical Hodgkin lymphoma. TCRdb's copy holds only in-frame clones and misses some; the assay was immunoSEQ multiplex PCR. The sample has approximately 45,000 clones; 55% to 80% are singletons. The sample consisted of peripheral blood mononuclear cells (PBMCs), taken before the fourth cycle of nivolumab. These receptors originate from a human donor with classical Hodgkin lymphoma. Each CDR3 is given with its conserved first and last residue. A D gene is named only where the DNA matches it firmly. Size tells how often a clone was seen (once, few, many) or the class of an expanded clone, and some rows leave it out.

D | J | length | V | size | CDR3 | DNA
TRBD2 | TRBJ2-7 | 15 | TRBV6-5 | NA | CASSWGAGIADEQYF | TGTGCCAGCAGTTGGGGAGCGGGGATAGCCGACGAGCAGTACTTC
TRBD1 | TRBJ1-2 | 16 | TRBV28 | NA | CASSSMGATGGYGYTF | TGTGCCAGCAGCAGTATGGGTGCCACAGGGGGATACGGCTACACCTTC
NA | TRBJ1-1 | 11 | TRBV28 | NA | CASKWNTEAFF | TGTGCCAGCAAGTGGAACACTGAAGCTTTCTTT
NA | TRBJ1-6 | 15 | TRBV19 | NA | CASSMGDRSVSPLHF | TGTGCCAGTAGTATGGGTGACAGGTCGGTTTCACCCCTCCACTTT
TRBD1 | TRBJ2-7 | 15 | TRBV7-9 | NA | CASSFGTGGTYEQYF | TGTGCCAGCAGCTTCGGGACAGGGGGCACATACGAGCAGTACTTC
NA | TRBJ2-5 | 13 | TRBV18 | NA | CASSPDTLGTQYF | TGTGCCAGCTCACCGGACACCCTGGGGACCCAGTACTTC
TRBD1 | TRBJ2-6 | 16 | TRBV19 | NA | CASSIGTGVGANVLTF | TGTGCCAGTAGTATAGGGACAGGGGTCGGGGCCAACGTCCTGACTTTC
NA | TRBJ2-1 | 15 | TRBV10-3 | NA | CAISDPRAHGNEQFF | TGTGCCATCAGTGATCCCAGGGCCCACGGTAATGAGCAGTTCTTC
TRBD1 | TRBJ2-7 | 15 | TRBV18 | NA | CASSPVDRGPYEQYF | TGTGCCAGCTCACCGGTGGACAGGGGACCCTACGAGCAGTACTTC
NA | TRBJ2-2 | 17 | TRBV7-2 | NA | CASSLQHYRANTGELFF | TGTGCCAGCAGCTTACAGCATTACAGGGCGAACACCGGGGAGCTGTTTTTT
NA | TRBJ2-1 | 12 | TRBV7-2 | NA | CASSLGINEQFF | TGTGCCAGCAGCTTAGGGATCAATGAGCAGTTCTTC
TRBD1 | TRBJ2-7 | 14 | TRBV5-1 | NA | CASSFPDRVREQYF | TGCGCCAGCAGCTTCCCCGACAGGGTTCGCGAGCAGTACTTC
TRBD1 | TRBJ1-1 | 13 | TRBV6-5 | many | CASSPSGGTEAFF | TGTGCCAGCAGTCCATCAGGGGGGACTGAAGCTTTCTTT
NA | TRBJ1-5 | 15 | TRBV29-1 | NA | CSVSTGFLGNQPQHF | TGCAGCGTGAGCACAGGGTTCCTTGGCAATCAGCCCCAGCATTTT
NA | TRBJ2-7 | 15 | TRBV19 | NA | CASSISGIPSDEQYF | TGTGCCAGTAGTATATCCGGGATTCCTTCCGACGAGCAGTACTTC
NA | TRBJ2-4 | 14 | TRBV4-1 | once | CASSQVSTKNIQYF | TGCGCCAGCAGCCAAGTTAGTACCAAAAACATTCAGTACTTC
NA | TRBJ1-5 | 12 | TRBV19 | NA | CASRLGVQPQHF | TGTGCCAGTAGATTGGGGGTCCAGCCCCAGCATTTT
NA | TRBJ2-3 | 15 | TRBV4-3 | few | CASSQDSRRTDTQYF | TGCGCCAGCAGCCAAGATTCCAGGCGCACAGATACGCAGTATTTT
NA | TRBJ2-7 | 14 | TRBV9 | many | CASSVQGSSYEQYF | TGTGCCAGCAGCGTACAGGGGTCCTCCTACGAGCAGTACTTC